What follows describes a single T cell receptor (beta chain). Its target is not known. V shed 2 bases, J shed 7 bases, and the junction held 4 bases outside the gene matches. In germline, CDR1 is MNHNS, CDR2 SASEGT. This CDR3 contains 14 residues. Data came from immunoSEQ multiplex PCR; TCRdb stores just in-frame clones and leaves some out. The sample has tens of thousands of clones; around 81% are singletons. As for time point: blood 2 weeks post-SBRT. As to treatment: 15 Gy SBRT to primary tumor, nephrectomy 4 weeks later. This specimen comes from a study of radiation and T cells in renal cell carcinoma. The study's findings and limits: From baseline, blood top tumor clonotypes peaked at 2 weeks post-radiation. Pretreatment tumor biopsies were lacking, so baseline clonotypes are unknown.

The origin of this receptor is a man aged 60-69 years with renal cell carcinoma. The sequencing here drew on blood, taken from a patient whose treatment included radiotherapy and nephrectomy. The V call is TRBV6-1, the J call TRBJ1-5; 8 positions agree with TRBD1. CDR3 nucleotides: TGTGCCAGCAGTGAACAGGGGGCGGGACAGCCCCAGCATTTT. Its translation: CASSEQGAGQPQHF.